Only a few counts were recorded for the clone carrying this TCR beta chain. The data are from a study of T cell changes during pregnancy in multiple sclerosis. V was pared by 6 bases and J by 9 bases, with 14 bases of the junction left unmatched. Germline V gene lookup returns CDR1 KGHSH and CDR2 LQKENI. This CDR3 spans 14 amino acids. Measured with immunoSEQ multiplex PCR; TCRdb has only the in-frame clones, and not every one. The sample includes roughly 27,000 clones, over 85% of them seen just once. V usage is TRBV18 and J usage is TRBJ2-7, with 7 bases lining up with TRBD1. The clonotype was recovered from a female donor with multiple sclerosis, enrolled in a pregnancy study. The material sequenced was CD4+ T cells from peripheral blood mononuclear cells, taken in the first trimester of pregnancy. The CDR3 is CASSPPTRGQGQYF. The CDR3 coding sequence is TGTGCCAGCTCCCCCCCAACGAGGGGGCAAGGGCAGTACTTC. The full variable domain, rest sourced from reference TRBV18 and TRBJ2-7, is NAGVMQNPRHLVRRRGQEARLRCSPMKGHSHVYWYRQLPEEGLKFMVYLQKENIIDESGMPKERFSAEFPKEGPSILRIQQVVRGDSAAYFCASSPPTRGQGQYFGPGTRLTVT.